This is a list of T cell receptor beta chains from one sample in a study of blood T cell repertoires in COVID-19. Profiled with immunoSEQ multiplex PCR; TCRdb holds only in-frame clones, not every one. The sample yields tens of thousands of clones, over 80% seen once. Sequencing was done on a sample of peripheral blood. These receptors were taken from a woman aged 55-70 years with acute or convalescent COVID-19. CDR3s include the opening cysteine and the closing phenylalanine or tryptophan. A D gene is named only where the DNA matches it firmly. For some rows the clone size is stated as once, few or many, or as a class when expanded; others skip it.

V: TRBV16; J: TRBJ2-2; size: NA; D: TRBD1; length: 15; CDR3: CASSRTGSNTGELFF; DNA: TGTGCCAGCAGCCGGACAGGATCGAACACCGGGGAGCTGTTTTTT
V: TRBV14; J: TRBJ2-5; size: NA; D: TRBD2; length: 16; CDR3: CASSQLGLAGMETQYF; DNA: TGTGCCAGCAGCCAACTTGGACTAGCGGGGATGGAGACCCAGTACTTC
V: TRBV6-7; J: TRBJ1-6; size: once; D: NA; length: 17; CDR3: CASSYVSEGFYNSPLHF; DNA: TGTGCCAGCAGTTACGTCTCAGAGGGTTTTTATAATTCACCCCTCCACTTT
V: TRBV2; J: TRBJ1-2; size: NA; D: NA; length: 14; CDR3: CATTMGAYDYGYTF; DNA: TGTGCCACCACAATGGGGGCGTACGACTATGGCTACACCTTC
V: TRBV19; J: TRBJ2-7; size: once; D: NA; length: 14; CDR3: CASSIGGHSYEQYF; DNA: TGTGCCAGTAGTATAGGGGGACACTCCTACGAGCAGTACTTC
V: TRBV3-1/TRBV3-2; J: TRBJ1-3; size: NA; D: NA; length: 16; CDR3: CASSLQDRSSGNTIYF; DNA: TGTGCCAGCAGCCTCCAGGACAGATCCTCTGGAAACACCATATATTTT
V: TRBV28; J: TRBJ1-2; size: NA; D: TRBD1; length: 12; CDR3: CASRDRVHGYTF; DNA: TGTGCCAGCCGGGACAGGGTTCACGGCTACACCTTC
V: TRBV5-5; J: TRBJ2-7; size: NA; D: TRBD1; length: 15; CDR3: CASSLVGTGRLEQYF; DNA: TGTGCCAGCAGCTTGGTAGGGACAGGGAGACTCGAGCAGTACTTC
V: TRBV4-1; J: TRBJ2-5; size: NA; D: TRBD1; length: 18; CDR3: CASSLDRVPKVYQETQYF; DNA: TGCGCCAGCAGTTTGGACAGGGTACCTAAGGTTTACCAAGAGACCCAGTACTTC
V: TRBV2; J: TRBJ1-2; size: NA; D: TRBD1; length: 14; CDR3: CASSEAGGDYGYTF; DNA: TGTGCCAGCAGTGAGGCAGGGGGCGACTATGGCTACACCTTC
V: TRBV6-5; J: TRBJ1-2; size: NA; D: NA; length: 14; CDR3: CASRPGGKNYGYTF; DNA: TGTGCCAGTCGACCTGGGGGGAAAAACTATGGCTACACCTTC
V: TRBV24-1; J: TRBJ2-1; size: few; D: TRBD2; length: 18; CDR3: CATSDWTSGVRSYNEQFF; DNA: TGTGCCACCAGTGATTGGACTAGCGGGGTTCGCTCCTACAATGAGCAGTTCTTC
V: TRBV5-1; J: TRBJ2-5; size: NA; D: TRBD2; length: 14; CDR3: CASSPQTSLETQYF; DNA: TGCGCCAGCAGCCCGCAGACTAGCTTGGAGACCCAGTACTTC
V: TRBV5-1; J: TRBJ1-3; size: NA; D: NA; length: 17; CDR3: CASSPRPNTGNGNTIYF; DNA: TGCGCCAGCAGCCCAAGACCGAATACAGGGAATGGAAACACCATATATTTT
V: TRBV27; J: TRBJ1-2; size: NA; D: NA; length: 15; CDR3: CASSLSNAGIHGYTF; DNA: TGTGCCAGCAGTTTATCGAATGCAGGGATTCATGGCTACACCTTC
V: TRBV10-3; J: TRBJ1-1; size: NA; D: NA; length: 15; CDR3: CAISEVDILNTEAFF; DNA: TGTGCCATCAGTGAGGTGGACATTCTGAACACTGAAGCTTTCTTT
V: TRBV19; J: TRBJ2-1; size: NA; D: TRBD1; length: 15; CDR3: CASSFTGGGYNEQFF; DNA: TGTGCCAGTAGCTTCACAGGGGGCGGCTACAATGAGCAGTTCTTC
V: TRBV27; J: TRBJ2-1; size: NA; D: TRBD2; length: 16; CDR3: CASSFAAGVVMNEQFF; DNA: TGTGCCAGCAGTTTTGCAGCGGGAGTAGTAATGAATGAGCAGTTCTTC
V: TRBV6-5; J: TRBJ1-4; size: once; D: NA; length: 16; CDR3: CASSSRQPRRGEKLFF; DNA: TGTGCCAGCAGTTCCCGACAGCCACGACGAGGTGAAAAACTGTTTTTT
V: TRBV4-1; J: TRBJ2-1; size: NA; D: TRBD2; length: 18; CDR3: CASSQTGTSDYSYNEQFF; DNA: TGCGCCAGCAGCCAGACCGGGACTAGCGACTACTCCTACAATGAGCAGTTCTTC
V: TRBV7-3; J: TRBJ2-2; size: NA; D: TRBD2; length: 15; CDR3: CASSLLRGDTGELFF; DNA: TGTGCCAGCAGCTTACTGCGGGGGGACACCGGGGAGCTGTTTTTT
V: TRBV2; J: TRBJ1-2; size: NA; D: NA; length: 13; CDR3: CASSAGERHGYTF; DNA: TGTGCCAGCAGTGCAGGGGAGCGGCATGGCTACACCTTC
V: TRBV7-8; J: TRBJ2-1; size: NA; D: NA; length: 12; CDR3: CASSLSTDEQFF; DNA: TGTGCCAGCAGCCTAAGTACGGATGAGCAGTTCTTC
V: TRBV18; J: TRBJ1-2; size: NA; D: NA; length: 17; CDR3: CASSPAGGQLSNYGYTF; DNA: TGTGCCAGCTCACCAGCGGGAGGACAGCTATCTAACTATGGCTACACCTTC
V: TRBV2; J: TRBJ2-7; size: NA; D: TRBD1; length: 12; CDR3: CATGQQKYEQYF; DNA: TGTGCCACGGGACAGCAAAAATACGAGCAGTACTTC
V: TRBV2; J: TRBJ2-3; size: many; D: NA; length: 13; CDR3: CASMPTSTDTQYF; DNA: TGTGCCAGCATGCCAACTAGCACAGATACGCAGTATTTT
V: TRBV5-4; J: TRBJ2-5; size: NA; D: NA; length: 15; CDR3: CASSLAGRAKETQYF; DNA: TGTGCCAGCAGCTTGGCAGGCAGGGCTAAAGAGACCCAGTACTTC
V: TRBV5-4; J: TRBJ2-1; size: NA; D: TRBD2; length: 16; CDR3: CASRSGTSGRAIEQFF; DNA: TGTGCCAGCCGCTCCGGGACTAGCGGGAGGGCGATCGAGCAGTTCTTC
V: TRBV27; J: TRBJ1-2; size: NA; D: TRBD1; length: 13; CDR3: CASSPDRVRGYTF; DNA: TGTGCCAGCAGCCCTGACAGGGTTCGCGGCTACACCTTC
V: TRBV4-1; J: TRBJ2-5; size: NA; D: NA; length: 16; CDR3: CASSQLRNERQETQYF; DNA: TGCGCCAGCAGCCAACTCCGGAACGAGCGCCAAGAGACCCAGTACTTC
V: TRBV18; J: TRBJ2-1; size: NA; D: TRBD2; length: 15; CDR3: CASSPTGGTYNEQFF; DNA: TGTGCCAGCTCACCAACCGGGGGGACCTACAATGAGCAGTTCTTC
V: TRBV5-4; J: TRBJ1-2; size: few; D: NA; length: 15; CDR3: CASSQDRLNNYGYTF; DNA: TGTGCCAGCAGCCAAGACAGGCTAAACAACTATGGCTACACCTTC
V: TRBV7-3; J: TRBJ2-5; size: NA; D: TRBD1; length: 15; CDR3: CASSKTGGRGETQYF; DNA: TGTGCCAGCAGCAAGACAGGGGGACGAGGGGAGACCCAGTACTTC
V: TRBV9; J: TRBJ2-1; size: NA; D: TRBD2; length: 15; CDR3: CASSPGLAENNEQFF; DNA: TGTGCCAGCAGCCCAGGACTAGCGGAGAACAATGAGCAGTTCTTC
V: TRBV27; J: TRBJ2-7; size: NA; D: TRBD1; length: 16; CDR3: CASRPGTGERYYEQYF; DNA: TGTGCCAGCAGGCCAGGGACAGGGGAACGGTACTACGAGCAGTACTTC
V: TRBV5-6; J: TRBJ1-1; size: NA; D: NA; length: 13; CDR3: CASSLPEDTEAFF; DNA: TGTGCCAGCAGCTTGCCAGAAGACACTGAAGCTTTCTTT
V: TRBV2; J: TRBJ1-1; size: NA; D: TRBD1; length: 15; CDR3: CASRAGQGGVPEAFF; DNA: TGTGCCAGCAGGGCCGGACAGGGAGGGGTACCTGAAGCTTTCTTT
V: TRBV28; J: TRBJ2-2; size: NA; D: TRBD1; length: 13; CDR3: CASSLIGGIELFF; DNA: TGTGCCAGCAGTTTGATAGGGGGCATTGAGCTGTTTTTT
V: TRBV11-2; J: TRBJ1-6; size: NA; D: TRBD1; length: 15; CDR3: CASSLAGTGNSPLHF; DNA: TGTGCCAGCAGCTTAGCTGGGACAGGGAATTCACCCCTCCACTTT
V: TRBV5-6; J: TRBJ2-7; size: NA; D: TRBD1; length: 18; CDR3: CASSLRGTGGLRGYEQYF; DNA: TGTGCCAGCAGCTTGCGCGGGACAGGGGGACTAAGGGGCTACGAGCAGTACTTC
V: TRBV20-1; J: TRBJ1-1; size: NA; D: NA; length: 11; CDR3: CRGLRNTEAFF; DNA: TGCAGGGGGCTGAGGAACACTGAAGCTTTCTTT
V: TRBV5-1; J: TRBJ2-2; size: NA; D: TRBD2; length: 15; CDR3: CASSLVLAGAGELFF; DNA: TGCGCCAGCAGCTTGGTACTAGCGGGAGCCGGGGAGCTGTTTTTT
V: TRBV7-6; J: TRBJ2-1; size: NA; D: NA; length: 10; CDR3: CASSSFSQFF; DNA: TGTGCCAGCAGCTCCTTCTCTCAGTTCTTC
V: TRBV4-1; J: TRBJ1-1; size: NA; D: TRBD1; length: 18; CDR3: CASSQGAGRQGTGTEAFF; DNA: TGCGCCAGCAGCCAAGGAGCAGGGCGACAGGGCACGGGCACTGAAGCTTTCTTT
V: TRBV15; J: TRBJ2-2; size: NA; D: NA; length: 15; CDR3: CATRTGQSNTGELFF; DNA: TGTGCCACCAGAACGGGACAATCGAACACCGGGGAGCTGTTTTTT
V: TRBV18; J: TRBJ2-3; size: NA; D: TRBD1; length: 19; CDR3: CASSPKRLQGVTGTDTQYF; DNA: TGTGCCAGCTCACCAAAGCGACTACAGGGGGTCACGGGCACAGATACGCAGTATTTT
V: TRBV9; J: TRBJ2-7; size: once; D: NA; length: 14; CDR3: CASSTGQRGYEQYF; DNA: TGTGCCAGCAGCACTGGACAGCGAGGGTACGAGCAGTACTTC
V: TRBV4-1; J: TRBJ2-3; size: NA; D: NA; length: 14; CDR3: CASSLVEGADTQYF; DNA: TGCGCCAGCAGCCTGGTCGAGGGGGCAGATACGCAGTATTTT
V: TRBV5-4; J: TRBJ2-5; size: once; D: TRBD1; length: 13; CDR3: CASSKDRAETQYF; DNA: TGTGCCAGCAGCAAGGACAGGGCGGAGACCCAGTACTTC
V: TRBV3-1/TRBV3-2; J: TRBJ1-2; size: NA; D: NA; length: 15; CDR3: CASSQSLGRNYGYTF; DNA: TGTGCCAGCAGCCAATCCCTAGGCAGAAACTATGGCTACACCTTC
V: TRBV12-3/TRBV12-4; J: TRBJ1-6; size: NA; D: NA; length: 13; CDR3: CASSPGRVSPLHF; DNA: TGTGCCAGCAGTCCCGGCCGGGTTTCTCCCCTCCACTTT
V: TRBV24-1; J: TRBJ1-2; size: NA; D: NA; length: 15; CDR3: CATSDPREKRYGYTF; DNA: TGTGCCACCAGTGATCCCCGGGAGAAGAGGTATGGCTACACCTTC
V: TRBV6-1; J: TRBJ2-5; size: NA; D: NA; length: 16; CDR3: CASSGWEVATRETQYF; DNA: TGTGCCAGCAGTGGTTGGGAGGTAGCCACTAGAGAGACCCAGTACTTC
V: TRBV2; J: TRBJ2-5; size: NA; D: NA; length: 14; CDR3: CASSVNRPEETQYF; DNA: TGTGCCAGCAGTGTAAACAGGCCAGAAGAGACCCAGTACTTC
V: TRBV18; J: TRBJ1-2; size: NA; D: TRBD1; length: 13; CDR3: CASSPGQGDGYTF; DNA: TGTGCCAGCTCACCAGGACAGGGTGATGGCTACACCTTC